These 25 T cell receptor beta chains share one sample of origin, sequenced in a study of blood T cell repertoires in COVID-19 (dated by TCRdb to 2020 to 2021). Library preparation used the immunoSEQ multiplex PCR assay. The table comes from immuneACCESS by way of TCRdb, which keeps in-frame sequences with V and J called. Part of the clones is missing from these tables; in studies checked, under half for an unresolved V gene and the rest for unknown reasons. For this sample the table gives about 170,000 clones, of which about 82% were detected only once. Of the sample, roughly 8.4% falls within the top ten clones. Sequencing was performed on peripheral blood. Every receptor here comes from an elderly woman with COVID-19, enrolled during active disease.

CDR3 sequence (DNA): TGTGCCAGCAGTGGACCGGGACGGCCGGGACTAGCGGCCTACAATGAGCAGTTCTTC. This translates into CASSGPGRPGLAAYNEQFF. This rearrangement joins TRBV2 to TRBJ2-1; TRBD2 aligns across 11 bases. This CDR3 spans 19 amino acids. The germline CDR1 and CDR2 sequences are SNHLY and FYNNEI. Trimming removed 4 bases from V and 2 bases from J; junction bases left unmatched: 13. Together with reference TRBV2 and TRBJ2-1, the CDR3 gives the full variable domain: EPEVTQTPSHQVTQMGQEVILRCVPISNHLYFYWYRQILGQKVEFLVSFYNNEISEKSEIFDDQFSVERPDGSNFTLKIRSTKLEDSAMYFCASSGPGRPGLAAYNEQFFGPGTRLTVL.

The chain joins TRBV18 to TRBJ2-7, with D possibly TRBD2 on 6 matching bases. The germline V and J ends were trimmed by 4 bases and 0 bases, with 19 bases remaining between them. The CDR3 loop spans 17 amino acids. Germline V gene data show CDR1 as KGHSH and CDR2 as LQKENI. The CDR3 spells CASSRGIWDSSSYEQYF. In nucleotides, the CDR3 is TGTGCCAGCTCACGTGGTATTTGGGACTCCAGCTCCTACGAGCAGTACTTC. Combining the CDR3 with reference TRBV18 and TRBJ2-7 gives the whole variable domain NAGVMQNPRHLVRRRGQEARLRCSPMKGHSHVYWYRQLPEEGLKFMVYLQKENIIDESGMPKERFSAEFPKEGPSILRIQQVVRGDSAAYFCASSRGIWDSSSYEQYFGPGTRLTVT.

This clone was counted a few times. This rearrangement joins TRBV5-1 to TRBJ1-1, with TRBD1 as a possible D gene (5 bases). The germline V gene has CDR1 SGHRS and CDR2 YFSETQ. The V end was cut by 4 bases, the J end by 4 bases, with 20 bases between. CDR3 size: 16 residues. CDR3 amino acids: CASSLPGPRDSTEAFF. The CDR3 nucleotides are TGCGCCAGCAGCCTACCCGGGCCCAGGGATAGCACTGAAGCTTTCTTT.

The V and J genes are TRBV28 and TRBJ1-3; TRBD1 might be the D (5 bases). V lost 9 bases, J lost 0 bases, and 12 bases lay in between. Germline values: CDR1 MDHEN, CDR2 SYDVKM. The CDR3 is 14 residues long. The CDR3 protein is CASKGGVSGNTIYF. Here the CDR3 DNA reads TGTGCCAGTAAAGGAGGGGTCTCTGGAAACACCATATATTTT.

CDR3 loop: CASQSGENSPLHF. The CDR3 DNA sequence: TGTGCCAGCCAAAGTGGAGAAAATTCACCCCTCCACTTT. The V gene is TRBV18, the J gene TRBJ1-6, with D unclear. Germline V lookup: CDR1 KGHSH, CDR2 LQKENI. CDR3 size: 13 residues. V shed 8 bases and J shed 7 bases, with 12 bases lying between them. The complete variable domain, with remaining parts taken from reference TRBV18 and TRBJ1-6, reads NAGVMQNPRHLVRRRGQEARLRCSPMKGHSHVYWYRQLPEEGLKFMVYLQKENIIDESGMPKERFSAEFPKEGPSILRIQQVVRGDSAAYFCASQSGENSPLHFGNGTRLTVT.

This clone was counted only a few times. CDR3: CASSPQTGGEGEAFF. The DNA of the CDR3 is TGTGCCAGCTCACCGCAGACAGGGGGTGAAGGTGAAGCTTTCTTT. The chain links TRBV18 to TRBJ1-1; 9 bases are shared with TRBD1. V shed 3 bases, J shed 7 bases, and the junction held 9 bases outside the gene matches. Germline CDR1 and CDR2: KGHSH and LQKENI. The CDR3 is 15 residues long.

This clone was counted between two and nine times. The chain is built from TRBV2 and TRBJ2-2, with D perhaps matching TRBD2 (5 bases). The CDR3 covers 17 residues. The ends were cut back, 4 bases at V and 5 bases at J, with 20 bases in the middle. The V gene's germline CDR1 is SNHLY and CDR2 FYNNEI. The CDR3, as DNA: TGTGCCAGCAGTGCCCGGTATGGTATTTCGGGGACCGGGGAGCTGTTTTTT. Residues: CASSARYGISGTGELFF.

The CDR3 DNA reads TGTGCCAGCTCACCTAGCCTGGGACAGTGGGATGAGCAGTTCTTC. Residues: CASSPSLGQWDEQFF. This chain uses TRBV18 with TRBJ2-1; TRBD1 agrees at 7 bases. Per germline, CDR1 KGHSH and CDR2 LQKENI. V trimming: 3 bases; J trimming: 8 bases; junction bases outside the gene matches: 10. CDR3 length: 15 residues.

This clone appeared many times. V is TRBV5-4 and J is TRBJ2-7; possible D gene TRBD2, 7 bases. The V end was cut by 3 bases, the J end by 3 bases, with 16 bases between. This CDR3 has 15 residues. CDR1 and CDR2 from the germline V gene are SGHNT and YYREEE (reference sequence). Written as DNA, the CDR3 is TGTGCCAGCAGCTGGGGGCGGGGGCCCTACTACGAGCAGTACTTC. This encodes CASSWGRGPYYEQYF.

V and J are TRBV6-2 or TRBV6-3 and TRBJ2-1; 11 bases are a match to TRBD2. CDR3 length equals 19 residues. Germline V CDR1 and CDR2: MNHEY, SVGEGT. V lost 0 bases and J lost 3; bases outside the gene matches: 10. This CDR3 is CASSYSKLAGGEFYNEQFF. The CDR3 region has the DNA TGTGCCAGCAGTTACTCGAAGTTAGCGGGAGGGGAATTCTACAATGAGCAGTTCTTC.

The rearrangement links TRBV5-4 to TRBJ1-4, with TRBD1 identical over 7 bases. Germline V gene data show CDR1 as SGHNT and CDR2 as YYREEE (reference sequence). J lost 5 bases, V lost 4 bases, and 5 bases had no gene match. The length of the CDR3 is 14 residues. The CDR3 coding sequence is TGTGCCAGCAGCCCGACAGGGCACAATGAAAAACTGTTTTTT. The encoded protein is CASSPTGHNEKLFF.

This clone was picked up a small number of times. For the CDR3, the DNA is TGTGCCAGCAGCTTGCTTGGACAGGGGGGTTCACCCCTCCACTTT. Its protein is CASSLLGQGGSPLHF. V is TRBV5-5 and J is TRBJ1-6; TRBD1 matches 10 bases. Germline V gives CDR1 SGHKS, CDR2 YYEKEE (reference sequence). V was pared by 1 base and J by 9 bases, with 4 bases of the junction left unmatched. The CDR3 length is 15 residues.

This rearrangement joins TRBV28 to TRBJ1-1, with D perhaps TRBD1 (5 bases). Germline CDR1 reads MDHEN; CDR2 reads SYDVKM. V was pared by 8 bases and J by 7 bases, with 20 bases between. This CDR3 has 14 amino acids. The CDR3 bases are TGTGCCAGCGTGGGGACTCCCGGGGCCCATGAAGCTTTCTTT. As protein: CASVGTPGAHEAFF. The full variable domain, with the rest looked up from reference TRBV28 and TRBJ1-1, is DVKVTQSSRYLVKRTGEKVFLECVQDMDHENMFWYRQDPGLGLRLIYFSYDVKMKEKGDIPEGYSVSREKKERFSLILESASTNQTSMYLCASVGTPGAHEAFFGQGTRLTVV.

The chain joins TRBV9 to TRBJ2-5, with 10 bases aligning to TRBD1. The CDR3 runs to 17 residues. Germline-derived CDR1 and CDR2 are SGDLS and YYNGEE. J gave up 1 base and V 0 bases, and 6 bases lay outside the gene matches. CDR3 loop: CASSVGDRGSGQETQYF. The CDR3 coding sequence is TGTGCCAGCAGCGTAGGGGACAGGGGATCCGGCCAAGAGACCCAGTACTTC. Full variable domain (missing parts from reference TRBV9 and TRBJ2-5): DSGVTQTPKHLITATGQRVTLRCSPRSGDLSVYWYQQSLDQGLQFLIQYYNGEERAKGNILERFSAQQFPDLHSELNLSSLELGDSALYFCASSVGDRGSGQETQYFGPGTRLLVL.

This rearrangement joins TRBV28 to TRBJ1-5, with TRBD1 identical over 7 bases. The J segment lost 5 bases and the V segment lost 4 bases, leaving 5 bases of the junction unmatched. The CDR3 is 14 amino acids. Germline loops: CDR1 MDHEN, CDR2 SYDVKM. As DNA, the CDR3 is TGTGCCAGCAGTTCCTTTCAGGGGGATCAGCCCCAGCATTTT. It codes for CASSSFQGDQPQHF.

The chain links TRBV5-1 to TRBJ2-5; 11 bases are shared with TRBD2. V was clipped by 4 bases and J by 2 bases; unmatched bases: 7. Germline V gene lookup returns CDR1 SGHRS and CDR2 YFSETQ. The CDR3 is 16 amino acids. The CDR3 sequence is CASSLLAGGPQETQYF. The CDR3 DNA is TGCGCCAGCAGCCTATTAGCGGGAGGGCCTCAAGAGACCCAGTACTTC.

This chain connects TRBV5-1 to TRBJ2-5, with TRBD1 matching 9 bases. Germline trimming cut 6 bases from V and 4 bases from J; bases unmatched to any gene: 10. CDR1 is SGHRS and CDR2 is YFSETQ in the germline V gene. The CDR3 totals 15 residues. The CDR3 loop is CASTSGTGTPETQYF. The CDR3 DNA sequence: TGCGCCAGCACCTCCGGGACAGGGACCCCAGAGACCCAGTACTTC.

The chain couples TRBV29-1 to TRBJ1-2; no clear D. Per the germline V gene, CDR1 is SQVTM and CDR2 is ANQGSEA. The CDR3 has 11 residues. The V end was cut by 4 bases, the J end by 4 bases, with 7 bases between. CDR3 sequence: CSVAQTYGYTF. The CDR3 coding sequence is TGCAGCGTTGCACAGACCTATGGCTACACCTTC.

The chain combines TRBV28 with TRBJ2-1; D unclear. Trimming stripped 9 bases from V and 6 bases from J, with 18 bases between. The germline CDR1 and CDR2 sequences are MDHEN and SYDVKM. CDR3 length: 14 amino acids. Here the CDR3 DNA reads TGTGCCAGTAAGGCTAGTAACCTTCTCAATGAGCAGTTCTTC. It yields the protein CASKASNLLNEQFF.

The V and J genes are TRBV3-1 (or the pseudogene TRBV3-2) and TRBJ1-5, with D possibly TRBD1 on 6 matching bases. Germline-derived CDR1 and CDR2 are LGHDT and YNNKEL (reference sequence). The CDR3 has 12 amino acids. V was clipped by 5 bases and J by 8 bases, with 10 bases between them. This CDR3 is CASSSPGEPQHF. The CDR3 coding sequence is TGTGCCAGCAGCTCGCCAGGGGAGCCCCAGCATTTT.

This clone was recorded once. The chain links TRBV2 to TRBJ2-6, with 7 bases matching TRBD1. There are 21 residues in the CDR3. V shed 2 bases and J 0 bases; nucleotides not matched to a gene: 16. Germline values: CDR1 SNHLY, CDR2 FYNNEI. The CDR3 loop is CASSEPDGQARYPSGANVLTF. The DNA of the CDR3 is TGTGCCAGCAGTGAACCCGACGGACAGGCCCGATACCCCTCTGGGGCCAACGTCCTGACTTTC.

The sample holds a few counts of this clone. The chain has TRBV5-8 and TRBJ2-7; D remains unclear. CDR3 length: 13 amino acids. The V and J ends lost 4 bases and 3 bases respectively, with 11 bases between them. Per germline, CDR1 SGHTS and CDR2 YDEGEE. CDR3: CASSPVSGYEQYF. CDR3 DNA: TGTGCCAGCAGCCCGGTATCCGGCTACGAGCAGTACTTC.

In this sample, this clone turned up once. The J gene is TRBJ1-1, the V gene TRBV7-9; a possible D gene is TRBD1 (6 bases). V was cut by 5 bases and J by 4 bases, with 17 bases left in between. CDR3 length equals 15 residues. Per germline, CDR1 SEHNR and CDR2 FQNEAQ (reference sequence). The chain's CDR3 is CASSRTNREGTEAFF. CDR3 nucleotides: TGTGCCAGCAGCCGAACAAACAGGGAGGGCACTGAAGCTTTCTTT.

This chain connects TRBV3-1 (or the pseudogene TRBV3-2) to TRBJ1-1; D is unclear. Trimming removed 0 bases from V and 6 bases from J, with 8 bases in between. CDR1 LGHDT and CDR2 YNNKEL come from the germline V gene (reference sequence). The CDR3 is 13 amino acids. The CDR3: CASSQDPRAEAFF. In DNA, the CDR3 is TGTGCCAGCAGCCAAGACCCGAGGGCTGAAGCTTTCTTT.

The rearrangement joins TRBV9 to TRBJ1-2; a weak D match, TRBD1 (6 bases). Trimming took 3 bases from V and 8 from J, leaving 17 bases between them. Per germline, CDR1 SGDLS and CDR2 YYNGEE. CDR3 size: 14 residues. In DNA, the CDR3 is TGTGCCAGCAGCGCTGGGACATCTCCGTCCGGCTACACCTTC. This gives the protein CASSAGTSPSGYTF.